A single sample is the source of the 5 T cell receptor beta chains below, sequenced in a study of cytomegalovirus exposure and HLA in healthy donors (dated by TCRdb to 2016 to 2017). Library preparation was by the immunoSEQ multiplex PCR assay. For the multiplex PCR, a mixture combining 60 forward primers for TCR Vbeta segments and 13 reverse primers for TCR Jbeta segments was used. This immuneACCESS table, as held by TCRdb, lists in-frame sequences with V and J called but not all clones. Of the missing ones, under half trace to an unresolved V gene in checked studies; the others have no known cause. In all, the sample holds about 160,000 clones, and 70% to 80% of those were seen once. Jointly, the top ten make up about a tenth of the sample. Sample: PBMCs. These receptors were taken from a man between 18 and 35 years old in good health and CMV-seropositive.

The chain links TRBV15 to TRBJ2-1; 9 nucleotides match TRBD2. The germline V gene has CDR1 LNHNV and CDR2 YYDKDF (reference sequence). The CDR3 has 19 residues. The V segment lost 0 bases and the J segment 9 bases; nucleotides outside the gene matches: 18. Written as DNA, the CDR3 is TGTGCCACCAGCAGAGATGGGGGCCGGGGCGGGAGGGTTAATGGTGAGCAGTTCTTC. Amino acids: CATSRDGGRGGRVNGEQFF. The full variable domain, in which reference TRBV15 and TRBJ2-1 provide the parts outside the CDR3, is DAMVIQNPRYQVTQFGKPVTLSCSQTLNHNVMYWYQQKSSQAPKLLFHYYDKDFNNEADTPDNFQSRRPNTSFCFLDIRSPGLGDTAMYLCATSRDGGRGGRVNGEQFFGPGTRLTVL.

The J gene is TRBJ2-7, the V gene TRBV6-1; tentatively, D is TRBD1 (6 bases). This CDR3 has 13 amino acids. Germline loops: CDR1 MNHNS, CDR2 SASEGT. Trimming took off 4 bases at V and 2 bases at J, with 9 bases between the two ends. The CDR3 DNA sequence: TGTGCCAGCAGTGTCAGGGGACCCTACGAGCAGTACTTC. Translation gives CASSVRGPYEQYF.

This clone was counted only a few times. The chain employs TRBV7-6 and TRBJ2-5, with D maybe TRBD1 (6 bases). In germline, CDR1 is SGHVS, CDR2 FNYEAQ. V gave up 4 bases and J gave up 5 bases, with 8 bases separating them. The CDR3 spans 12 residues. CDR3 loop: CASSSRGETQYF. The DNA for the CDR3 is TGTGCCAGCAGCTCGAGGGGGGAGACCCAGTACTTC.

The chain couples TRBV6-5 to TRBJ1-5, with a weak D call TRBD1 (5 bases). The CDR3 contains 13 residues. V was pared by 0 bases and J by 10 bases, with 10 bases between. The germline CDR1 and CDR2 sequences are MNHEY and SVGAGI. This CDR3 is CASSYSTGGPQHF. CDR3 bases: TGTGCCAGCAGTTACTCGACGGGGGGACCCCAGCATTTT.

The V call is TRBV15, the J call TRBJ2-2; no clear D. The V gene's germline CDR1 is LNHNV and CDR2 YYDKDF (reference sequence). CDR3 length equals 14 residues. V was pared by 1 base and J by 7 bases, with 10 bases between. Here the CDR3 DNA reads TGTGCCACCAGCAGAGGTTCACCGGTCGGGGAGCTGTTTTTT. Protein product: CATSRGSPVGELFF.